These T cell receptor beta chains were read from a single sample in a study of regulatory T cells in long-lasting Graves disease. TCRdb ran MiXCR on the multiplex PCR reads and lists one entry per CDR3 protein. The sample has approximately 400,000 distinct CDR3 sequences; less than 25% are singletons. The sequences come from peripheral blood mononuclear cells (PBMCs), collected when the disease was refractory, from a patient treated with antithyroid drugs. The source is a female donor with Graves disease. Each CDR3 is given with its conserved first and last residue. A D gene is named only where the DNA matches it firmly. Not every row has a clone size; where given, it reads once, few, many or a size class.

v_gene	abundance	j_gene	d_gene	CDR3nt	CDR3aa
TRBV7-2	.	TRBJ2-7	.	TGTGCCAGCAGCTTAGATGGGCCCAGACGGTGGGAGCAGTACTTC	CASSLDGPRRWEQYF
TRBV7-2	.	TRBJ2-7	TRBD1	TGTGCCAGCAGCTCAAGATGGACAGGGGAGAACTACGAGCAGTACTTC	CASSSRWTGENYEQYF
TRBV25-1	.	TRBJ2-7	TRBD1	TGTGCCAGCAGTGGTACAGGGGTTTTCCACGAGCAGTACTTC	CASSGTGVFHEQYF
TRBV6-1	.	TRBJ2-1	.	TGTGCCAGCAGTGACGGCCGGGGGCCGGGCGATGAGCAGTTCTTC	CASSDGRGPGDEQFF
TRBV20-1	once	TRBJ1-5	.	TGCAGTGCTAGATTTTGGGGGCCCGGGCAGCCCCAGCATTTT	CSARFWGPGQPQHF
TRBV7-9	.	TRBJ1-2	.	TGTGCCAGCAGCTTAAAAGTTCAGGGATACTATGGCTACACCTTC	CASSLKVQGYYGYTF
TRBV28	once	TRBJ1-3	.	TGTGCCAGCAGTTATGGTGGGGGAAACACCATATATTTT	CASSYGGGNTIYF
TRBV4-2	few	TRBJ1-5	TRBD1	TGTGCCAGCAGCCAAGAGGGACAGGGAGGGCAGCCCCAGCATTTT	CASSQEGQGGQPQHF
TRBV12-3/TRBV12-4	many	TRBJ1-5	.	TGTGCCAGCACGGACGGTAATCAGCCCCAGCATTTT	CASTDGNQPQHF
TRBV7-3	.	TRBJ2-1	.	TGTGCCAGCAGCTCAAGGGTTTCGAATGAGCAGTTCTTC	CASSSRVSNEQFF
TRBV3-1	few	TRBJ2-5	TRBD2	TGTGCCAGCAGCCAAGGGCTAGCGGGAGCACCACGGGAGACCCAGTACTTC	CASSQGLAGAPRETQYF